These 27 T cell receptor beta chains originate from one sample sequenced in a study of blood T cell repertoires in COVID-19. Sequenced by immunoSEQ multiplex PCR; TCRdb stores in-frame clones only, minus some. The table lists 110,000 or so clones, 80% to 90% of them singletons. The sample taken for sequencing was peripheral blood. The receptor source for this set is a middle-aged man with acute or convalescent COVID-19.

The gene calls are TRBV5-6 and TRBJ1-2, with D unresolved. CDR3 size: 16 residues. The V and J ends lost 1 base and 5 bases respectively, with 18 bases between them. Looked up from germline, CDR1 is SGHDT and CDR2 is YYEEEE. The CDR3 loop reads CASSLRVPARQYGYTF. The CDR3 DNA reads as TGTGCCAGCAGCTTGCGAGTTCCTGCCCGACAATATGGCTACACCTTC.

V gene TRBV27 combines with J gene TRBJ2-2; D is possibly TRBD2 (5 bases). The CDR3 totals 14 residues. Germline lookup yields CDR1 MNHEY and CDR2 SMNVEV (reference sequence). V lost 2 bases, J lost 6 bases, and 10 bases lay in between. For the CDR3, the DNA is TGTGCCAGCAGTTTAGGTCGGGGAGCCGGGGAGCTGTTTTTT. Translating it yields CASSLGRGAGELFF.

In this sample, this clone turned up once. Sequence at one end of the junction differs from germline and may be a read error. J is TRBJ1-2 and V is TRBV5-8, with no clear D. Looked up from germline, CDR1 is SGHTS and CDR2 is YDEGEE. CDR3 length: 11 amino acids. CDR3 DNA: TGTGCCAGCAGCTTGGGGCGGGTGTCTCCCTTC. Its translation is CASSLGRVSPF.

This clone came up a few times. V and J are TRBV6-2 or TRBV6-3 and TRBJ1-2; D is undetermined. Germline CDR1 MNHEY, CDR2 SVGEGT. The CDR3 has 18 amino acids. Deletions cut 6 bases from V and 1 base from J, with 24 bases between. This chain's CDR3 is CASSPFVSTGSNNYGYTF. For the CDR3, the DNA is TGTGCCAGCAGCCCTTTTGTATCGACGGGTAGTAATAACTATGGCTACACCTTC.

The genes are TRBV19 and TRBJ2-3; perhaps TRBD2 as D (5 bases). CDR1 is LNHDA, CDR2 SQIVND, per germline (reference sequence). V was shortened by 3 bases and J by 5 bases, with 12 bases between the two germline ends. The length of the CDR3 is 14 residues. The CDR3 region has the DNA TGTGCCAGTAGTATTGGACTCCGAAAAGATACGCAGTATTTT. Its translation: CASSIGLRKDTQYF.

This clone occurred once. The V and J genes are TRBV6-6 and TRBJ1-2; 7 nucleotides align to TRBD1. Germline-derived CDR1 and CDR2 are MNHNY and SVGAGI (reference sequence). With V trimmed by 5 bases and J by 4 bases, 10 bases remained unmatched. CDR3 length equals 15 residues. Here the CDR3 reads CASSQSPGGGYGYTF. CDR3 DNA sequence: TGTGCCAGCAGTCAGTCGCCAGGGGGAGGCTATGGCTACACCTTC.

The chain is built from TRBV10-3 and TRBJ2-3; D not resolved. CDR1 is ENHRY, CDR2 SYGVKD, per germline. This CDR3 has 14 residues. The germline V and J ends were trimmed by 3 bases and 6 bases, with 13 bases remaining between them. CDR3 region: CAISDWIEEDTQYF. The CDR3, as DNA: TGTGCCATCAGTGACTGGATCGAGGAGGATACGCAGTATTTT.

This chain links TRBV28 with TRBJ1-3; D remains ambiguous. The germline V and J ends were trimmed by 6 bases and 2 bases, with 11 bases remaining between them. This CDR3 contains 14 residues. CDR1 is MDHEN and CDR2 is SYDVKM in the germline V gene. The CDR3 reads CASSPPSAGNTIYF. Written as DNA, the CDR3 is TGTGCCAGCAGCCCACCCAGTGCTGGAAACACCATATATTTT.

This chain links TRBV21-1 with TRBJ2-7; the table's D call, TRBD1, has no DNA check behind it. TRBV21-1 is deemed a pseudogene. There are 13 residues in the CDR3. CDR3 DNA sequence: TGTGCCAGCAGCAAAGTAGGTAGGGGCGAGCAGTACTTC. Encoded protein: CASSKVGRGEQYF.

The rearrangement joins TRBV18 to TRBJ2-7, with 7 bases that match TRBD2. Germline CDR1 and CDR2: KGHSH and LQKENI. The CDR3 runs 14 residues. With V trimmed by 5 bases and J by 3 bases, 7 bases remained unmatched. CDR3 DNA sequence: TGTGCCAGCTCAGCGGGAGCCCGGGGCTACGAGCAGTACTTC. Its protein product is CASSAGARGYEQYF.

The chain couples TRBV7-6 to TRBJ2-6; the D gene is possibly TRBD2 (5 bases). V lost 4 bases and J 10 bases, leaving 11 bases between the germline ends. There are 13 residues in the CDR3. The germline V gene encodes CDR1 SGHVS and CDR2 FNYEAQ. The CDR3 DNA follows: TGTGCCAGCAGCTACCGGACTGGAAACGTCCTGACTTTC. Its protein is CASSYRTGNVLTF.

V usage is TRBV29-1 and J usage is TRBJ1-4; possibly TRBD1 for D (5 bases). Germline values: CDR1 SQVTM, CDR2 ANQGSEA. The CDR3 sequence is 14 residues long. The germline V and J ends were trimmed by 6 bases and 7 bases, with 18 bases remaining between them. This chain's CDR3 is CSVESGSLGEKLFF. CDR3 nucleotides: TGCAGCGTCGAGTCAGGGTCCTTAGGTGAAAAACTGTTTTTT.

V and J are TRBV4-1 and TRBJ1-5; 7 nucleotides line up with TRBD1. J was trimmed by 2 bases and V by 4 bases; bases with no gene match: 14. The CDR3 loop spans 18 amino acids. From germline, CDR1 is MGHRA and CDR2 YSYEKL. The CDR3: CASSPSGAQDRRNQPQHF. CDR3 in DNA: TGCGCCAGCAGCCCAAGTGGGGCACAGGACAGGCGCAATCAGCCCCAGCATTTT.

The J gene is TRBJ1-2, the V gene TRBV12-3 or TRBV12-4; D might be TRBD1 (6 bases). Trimming stripped 7 bases from V and 7 bases from J, with 13 bases between. CDR3 length equals 12 residues. The CDR3 DNA reads TGTGCCAGCACCTTCAGGGGCTCTGGCTACACCTTC. Translation gives CASTFRGSGYTF.

The chain has TRBV3-1 (or the pseudogene TRBV3-2) and TRBJ1-1, with 8 nucleotides matching TRBD1. V shed 6 bases, J shed 1 base, and the junction held 7 bases outside the gene matches. This CDR3 has 15 amino acids. Germline V CDR1 and CDR2: LGHDT, YNNKEL (reference sequence). Here the CDR3 DNA reads TGTGCCAGCAGACCATCCGACAGGGGGAACACTGAAGCTTTCTTT. Translating it yields CASRPSDRGNTEAFF.

The CDR3 sequence is CASSEGGEWLNYGYTF. The DNA of the CDR3 is TGCGCCAGCAGTGAGGGAGGGGAGTGGTTGAACTATGGCTACACCTTC. V is TRBV10-2 and J is TRBJ1-2, with TRBD1 as a possible D gene (5 bases). The germline CDR1 and CDR2 sequences are WSHSY and SAAADI. The length of the CDR3 is 16 residues. V was cut by 2 bases and J by 2 bases, with 15 bases left in between.

The chain recombines TRBV19 with TRBJ2-2; 9 bases fit TRBD2. This CDR3 is built from 16 residues. In germline, CDR1 is LNHDA, CDR2 SQIVND (reference sequence). V was pared by 5 bases and J by 4 bases, with 8 bases of the junction left unmatched. The CDR3 nucleotides read TGTGCCAGTAGTGTCCTAGCGGGGCAGGGCACCGGGGAGCTGTTTTTT. It codes for CASSVLAGQGTGELFF.

This chain connects TRBV7-2 to TRBJ1-2, with no clear D. The CDR3 spans 14 residues. The germline V gene encodes CDR1 SGHTA and CDR2 FQGNSA. Trimming shortened V by 4 bases and J by 8 bases, and 17 bases separated the two germline ends. The CDR3 DNA follows: TGTGCCAGCAGCTCCTCCGGCAGTCCGCGGGGCTACACCTTC. Its protein is CASSSSGSPRGYTF. Supplemented by reference TRBV7-2 and TRBJ1-2, the full variable domain reads GAGVSQSPSNKVTEKGKDVELRCDPISGHTALYWYRQSLGQGLEFLIYFQGNSAPDKSGLPSDRFSAERTGGSVSTLTIQRTQQEDSAVYLCASSSSGSPRGYTFGSGTRLTVV.

The V gene is TRBV27, the J gene TRBJ2-1; TRBD2 matches 8 bases. Germline values: CDR1 MNHEY, CDR2 SMNVEV (reference sequence). After removal of 8 bases from V and 9 bases from J, the junction contained 6 bases not matched to a gene. The CDR3 runs 12 residues. The CDR3 loop is CASATGGVEQFF. Here the CDR3 DNA reads TGTGCCAGCGCTACGGGGGGGGTTGAGCAGTTCTTC.

The V call is TRBV24-1, the J call TRBJ2-5; 9 bases match TRBD2. The CDR3 spans 16 residues. J lost 3 bases, V lost 2 bases, and 6 bases had no gene match. From germline, CDR1 is KGHDR and CDR2 SFDVKD. CDR3 protein: CATSDSKTSGEETQYF. CDR3 bases: TGTGCCACCAGTGATTCCAAGACTAGCGGAGAAGAGACCCAGTACTTC.

This clone appeared a single time. The CDR3 DNA is TGTGCCAGCAGTGAGGGACAGAGCACAGATACGCAGTATTTT. It yields the protein CASSEGQSTDTQYF. The gene calls are TRBV6-4 and TRBJ2-3; TRBD1 aligns across 7 bases. The CDR3 is 14 amino acids. V trimming: 3 bases; J trimming: 0 bases; junction bases outside the gene matches: 0. Germline CDR1 is MRHNA and CDR2 is SNTAGT.

The chain joins TRBV6-5 to TRBJ2-3, with 11 bases lining up with TRBD2. Per germline, CDR1 MNHEY and CDR2 SVGAGI. Trimming at V came to 2 bases and at J to 8 bases, leaving 6 bases not matched to a gene. This CDR3 region has 15 residues. This CDR3 reads CASSYSSGGARTQYF. The CDR3 nucleotides are TGTGCCAGCAGTTACAGTAGCGGGGGGGCTCGTACGCAGTATTTT.

The gene calls are TRBV19 and TRBJ2-2, with 8 positions matching TRBD1. Germline values: CDR1 LNHDA, CDR2 SQIVND (reference sequence). The trim removed 4 bases at V and 4 bases at J, leaving 5 bases unmatched. The CDR3 consists of 15 residues. The CDR3 reads CASSTWTGPTGELFF. The CDR3 DNA reads as TGTGCCAGTAGTACTTGGACAGGGCCCACCGGGGAGCTGTTTTTT.

This clone was counted once. The sample has other DNA sequences that encode this CDR3 too. The chain recombines TRBV7-2 with TRBJ2-3, with 11 bases identical to TRBD2. The J segment lost 6 bases and the V segment lost 3 bases, leaving 5 bases of the junction unmatched. Germline CDR1 SGHTA, CDR2 FQGNSA. This CDR3 is built from 15 residues. The CDR3 coding sequence is TGTGCCAGCAGCTTTAGCGGGGGGGCAGGGGATACGCAGTATTTT. Translated: CASSFSGGAGDTQYF.

The V gene is TRBV27, the J gene TRBJ1-4; D is uncertain. This CDR3 is built from 14 residues. Per the germline V gene, CDR1 is MNHEY and CDR2 is SMNVEV (reference sequence). The V end was cut by 2 bases, the J end by 8 bases, with 12 bases between. Here the CDR3 DNA reads TGTGCCAGCAGTTTAGCCAGGCGAGGGGAAAAACTGTTTTTT. It is translated as CASSLARRGEKLFF.

The CDR3 nucleotides read TGCAGCGTTGGTCCGTCTACCTCCTACGAGCAGTACTTC. The encoded protein is CSVGPSTSYEQYF. The V and J genes are TRBV29-1 and TRBJ2-7; D is ambiguous. The CDR3 sequence is 13 residues long. From germline, CDR1 is SQVTM and CDR2 ANQGSEA. Trimming pared 4 bases from V and 0 bases from J, leaving 10 bases between.

The chain carries TRBV20-1 and TRBJ2-1, with 8 bases matching TRBD2. The length of the CDR3 is 15 residues. V was clipped by 3 bases and J by 5 bases; unmatched bases: 9. CDR1 DFQATT and CDR2 SNEGSKA come from the germline V gene (reference sequence). The chain's CDR3 is CSASFTGGRNNEQFF. For the CDR3, the DNA is TGCAGTGCTAGTTTCACGGGGGGGCGGAACAATGAGCAGTTCTTC.